The clone carrying this T cell receptor (beta chain) has at least ten counts. Its antigen is undetermined. The CDR3 runs to 13 residues. V lost 5 bases and J lost 11, with 13 bases in between. The germline V gene encodes CDR1 SEHNR and CDR2 FQNEAQ (reference sequence). This entry belongs to a study of molecular identifiers for immune sequencing clone quantification. The wider study: For replicates, RNA isolated from roughly 21,000 or 96,000 naive CD8 cells was divided into five portions, of which four were sequenced. Study conclusions and caveats: More than 97% of effector molecules, versus under 1% of naive-cell molecules, belonged to clones above 20 RNA copies.

Previously published methods and listed TCR primers were used for the bulk TCR libraries. One entry per CDR3 protein results from TCRdb running MiXCR on the PCR reads. The sample lists over 300,000 distinct CDR3 sequences; roughly 24% were seen once. Sequenced sample: naive CD8+ T cells from blood, with Jurkat cell RNA spiked in. Subset indicated: FACS-sorted CD8+CD4-CCR7+CD45RA+ naive T cells. This sequence originates from a human donor in good health. Some libraries in this study had Jurkat cell RNA spiked in. The chain uses TRBV7-9 and TRBJ1-6, with D uncertain. DNA for the CDR3: TGTGCCAGCAGCCCTACCTCTGGGACACCCCTCCACTTT. This gives the protein CASSPTSGTPLHF.